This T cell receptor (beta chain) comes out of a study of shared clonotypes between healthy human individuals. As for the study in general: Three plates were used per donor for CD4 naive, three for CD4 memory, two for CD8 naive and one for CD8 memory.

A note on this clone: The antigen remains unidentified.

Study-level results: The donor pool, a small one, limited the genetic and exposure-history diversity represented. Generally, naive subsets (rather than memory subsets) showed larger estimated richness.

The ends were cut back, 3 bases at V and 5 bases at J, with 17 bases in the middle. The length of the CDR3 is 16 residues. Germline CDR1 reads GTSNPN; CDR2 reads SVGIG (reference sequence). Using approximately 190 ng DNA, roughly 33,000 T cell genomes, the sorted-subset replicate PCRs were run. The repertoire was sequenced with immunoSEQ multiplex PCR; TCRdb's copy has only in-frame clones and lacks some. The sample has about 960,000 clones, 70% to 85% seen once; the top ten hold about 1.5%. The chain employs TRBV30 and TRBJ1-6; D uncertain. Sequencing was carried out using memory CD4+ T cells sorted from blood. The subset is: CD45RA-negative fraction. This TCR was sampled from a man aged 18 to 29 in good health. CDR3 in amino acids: CAWRTGRRVDNSPLHF. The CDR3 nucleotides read TGTGCCTGGAGGACCGGGCGGAGAGTCGATAATTCACCCCTCCACTTT.